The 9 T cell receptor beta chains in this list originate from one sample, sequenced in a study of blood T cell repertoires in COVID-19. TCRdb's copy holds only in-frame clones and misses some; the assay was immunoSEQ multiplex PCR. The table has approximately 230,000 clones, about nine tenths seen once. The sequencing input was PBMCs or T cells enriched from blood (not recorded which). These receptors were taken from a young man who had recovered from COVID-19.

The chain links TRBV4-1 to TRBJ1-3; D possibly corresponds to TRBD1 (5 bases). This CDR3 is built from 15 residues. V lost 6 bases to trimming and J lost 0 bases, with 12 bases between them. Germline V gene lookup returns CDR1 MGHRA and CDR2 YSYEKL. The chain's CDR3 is CASRDLGGSGNTIYF. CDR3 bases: TGCGCCAGCAGGGACTTGGGGGGCTCTGGAAACACCATATATTTT.

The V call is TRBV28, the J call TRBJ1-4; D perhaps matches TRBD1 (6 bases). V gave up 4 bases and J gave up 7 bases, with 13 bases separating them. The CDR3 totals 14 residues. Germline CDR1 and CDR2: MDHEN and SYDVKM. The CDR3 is CASSSQGVSEKLFF. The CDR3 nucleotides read TGTGCCAGCAGTTCACAGGGTGTTAGTGAAAAACTGTTTTTT. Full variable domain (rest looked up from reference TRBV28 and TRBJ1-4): DVKVTQSSRYLVKRTGEKVFLECVQDMDHENMFWYRQDPGLGLRLIYFSYDVKMKEKGDIPEGYSVSREKKERFSLILESASTNQTSMYLCASSSQGVSEKLFFGSGTQLSVL.

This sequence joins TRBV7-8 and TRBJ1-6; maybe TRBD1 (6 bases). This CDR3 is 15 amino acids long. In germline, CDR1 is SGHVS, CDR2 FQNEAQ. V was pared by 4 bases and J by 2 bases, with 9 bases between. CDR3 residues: CASSSDRAYNSPLHF. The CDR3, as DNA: TGTGCCAGCAGCTCGGACAGAGCCTATAATTCACCCCTCCACTTT.

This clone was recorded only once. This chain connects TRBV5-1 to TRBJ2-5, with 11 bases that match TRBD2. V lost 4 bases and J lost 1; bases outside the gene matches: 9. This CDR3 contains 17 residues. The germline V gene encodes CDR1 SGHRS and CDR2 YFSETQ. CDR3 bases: TGCGCCAGCAGCGCGGTCCCCGGGACTAGCGGCCAAGAGACCCAGTACTTC. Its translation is CASSAVPGTSGQETQYF.

The CDR3 DNA reads as TGTGCCAGCGGGGGACAGACAGATACGCAGTATTTT. Translating it yields CASGGQTDTQYF. J is TRBJ2-3 and V is TRBV6-5, with 7 bases identical to TRBD1. The germline V gene has CDR1 MNHEY and CDR2 SVGAGI. Losses at the gene ends were 8 bases for V and 3 bases for J; bases not matched to a gene: 2. This CDR3 is 12 amino acids long.

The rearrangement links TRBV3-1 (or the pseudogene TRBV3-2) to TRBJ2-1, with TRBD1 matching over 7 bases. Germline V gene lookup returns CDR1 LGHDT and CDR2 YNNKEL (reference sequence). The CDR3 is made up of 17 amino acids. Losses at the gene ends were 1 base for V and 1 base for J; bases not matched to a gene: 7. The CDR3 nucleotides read TGTGCCAGCAGCCAAGTTCAATTCAGGGGGTCCTACAATGAGCAGTTCTTC. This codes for CASSQVQFRGSYNEQFF.

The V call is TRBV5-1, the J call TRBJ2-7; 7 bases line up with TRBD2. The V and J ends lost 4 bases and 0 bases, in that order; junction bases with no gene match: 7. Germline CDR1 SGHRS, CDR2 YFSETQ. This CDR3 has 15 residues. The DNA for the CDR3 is TGCGCCAGCAGCGCCATAGCGGGTGCCTCCTACGAGCAGTACTTC. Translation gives CASSAIAGASYEQYF.

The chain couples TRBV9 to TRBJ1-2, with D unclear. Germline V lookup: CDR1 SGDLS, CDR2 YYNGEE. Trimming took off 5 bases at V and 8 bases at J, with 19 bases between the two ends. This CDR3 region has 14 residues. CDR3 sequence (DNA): TGTGCCAGCAGTGACGCCGTTGGACTATTAGGCTACACCTTC. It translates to CASSDAVGLLGYTF.

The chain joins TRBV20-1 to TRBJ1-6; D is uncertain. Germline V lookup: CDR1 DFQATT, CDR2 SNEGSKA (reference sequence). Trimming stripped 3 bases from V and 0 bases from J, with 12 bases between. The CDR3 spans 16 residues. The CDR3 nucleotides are TGCAGTGCTAGTCCTTCGGGTAGCTCCTATAATTCACCCCTCCACTTT. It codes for CSASPSGSSYNSPLHF.